The subject of this entry is one T cell receptor (beta chain). Its antigen is currently unknown. The entry originates in a study of CD8+ T cells in alopecia areata. The CDR3 spans 12 residues. Trimming shortened V by 4 bases and J by 4 bases, and 8 bases separated the two germline ends. Germline assignment: CDR1 SQVTM and CDR2 ANQGSEA. Isolated RNA was reverse transcribed into cDNA used as the sequencing template. Repertoires were generated with immunoSEQ multiplex PCR, while TCRdb's copy carries only in-frame clones and drops some. The sample includes roughly 73,000 clones, 25% to 35% seen only once; the top ten take just under 15%. Study-wide points: Between patients, shared TCR sequences were less clear than in mice. This was possibly due in part to HLA diversity in the patient population.

Treatment defined: oral pan-JAK inhibitor, 5-10 mg twice daily. The gene calls are TRBV29-1 and TRBJ1-5; D is ambiguous. This clonotype was sampled from a human donor with alopecia areata. This sample comprised CD8+ T cells sorted from blood, obtained at week 4, from a patient treated with tofacitinib. The CDR3 DNA sequence: TGCAGCGTTGCGGACGGGAATCAGCCCCAGCATTTT. Encoded protein: CSVADGNQPQHF.